The 12 T cell receptor beta chains below come from one sample, sequenced in a study of blood T cell repertoires in COVID-19. Some clones are missing from TCRdb's copy, which holds only in-frame ones; the method was immunoSEQ multiplex PCR. This sample has roughly 51,000 clones, with 90% found just once. The sequenced sample consisted of peripheral blood. The receptors here all came from a man aged 65 to 85 with acute or convalescent COVID-19.

This clone came up a few times. The chain links TRBV30 to TRBJ2-7; D is ambiguous. From germline, CDR1 is GTSNPN and CDR2 SVGIG (reference sequence). V lost 0 bases and J lost 4, with 7 bases in between. The CDR3 is 12 residues long. CDR3 nucleotide sequence: TGTGCCTGGAGTGTAAGTCGGTACGAGCAGTACTTC. Translation gives CAWSVSRYEQYF. Based on the CDR3 plus reference TRBV30 and TRBJ2-7, the full variable domain is SQTIHQWPATLVQPVGSPLSLECTVEGTSNPNLYWYRQAAGRGLQLLFYSVGIGQISSEVPQNLSASRPQDRQFILSSKKLLLSDSGFYLCAWSVSRYEQYFGPGTRLTVT.

This clone was found a few times. The rearrangement links TRBV27 to TRBJ1-1; D call uncertain. Germline CDR1 and CDR2: MNHEY and SMNVEV (reference sequence). V lost 2 bases and J 0 bases, leaving 7 bases between the germline ends. The CDR3 has 14 amino acids. The CDR3 sequence is CASSLSRLNTEAFF. The CDR3 DNA follows: TGTGCCAGCAGTTTAAGCAGGCTGAACACTGAAGCTTTCTTT.

This clone was seen once. The chain has TRBV7-3 and TRBJ2-1; perhaps TRBD1 as D (5 bases). This CDR3 is built from 15 residues. Trimming removed 2 bases at V and 5 bases at J, with 13 bases between. Germline V gene data show CDR1 as SGHTA and CDR2 as FQGTGA. CDR3 sequence reads: CASSLLVGVHNEQFF. DNA for the CDR3: TGTGCCAGCAGCTTATTGGTAGGGGTCCACAATGAGCAGTTCTTC. The variable domain in full, completed from reference TRBV7-3 and TRBJ2-1, reads GAGVSQTPSNKVTEKGKYVELRCDPISGHTALYWYRQSLGQGPEFLIYFQGTGAADDSGLPNDRFFAVRPEGSVSTLKIQRTERGDSAVYLCASSLLVGVHNEQFFGPGTRLTVL.

The J gene is TRBJ2-5, the V gene TRBV19, with 10 bases aligning to TRBD1. Trimming cost V 3 bases and J 3 bases; bases outside gene matches: 4. The CDR3 is made up of 15 amino acids. Germline V gene lookup returns CDR1 LNHDA and CDR2 SQIVND (reference sequence). CDR3 sequence (DNA): TGTGCCAGTAGTATGGACAGGGGGGGCAAAGAGACCCAGTACTTC. Translating it yields CASSMDRGGKETQYF.

This chain joins TRBV6-2 or TRBV6-3 and TRBJ1-3, with D possibly being TRBD1 (5 bases). V was pared by 2 bases and J by 1 base, with 15 bases between. CDR1 and CDR2 from the germline V gene are MNHEY and SVGEGT. The CDR3 has 17 amino acids. In DNA form, the CDR3 reads TGTGCCAGCAGTTACCCCGACAGATTTGGATCTGGAAACACCATATATTTT. Its protein is CASSYPDRFGSGNTIYF.

The chain employs TRBV9 and TRBJ2-2; a possible D gene is TRBD1 (6 bases). The V end was cut by 6 bases, the J end by 0 bases, with 15 bases between. This CDR3 region has 16 residues. CDR1 is SGDLS, CDR2 YYNGEE, per germline. CDR3 DNA: TGTGCCAGCACCTACAGGGCGCTCCCGAACACCGGGGAGCTGTTTTTT. It is translated as CASTYRALPNTGELFF.

As DNA, the CDR3 is TGCGCCAGCAGCCAAGAAGTCCGGCGAGGGACTGGTGGCTACACCTTC. This sequence encodes CASSQEVRRGTGGYTF. The genes are TRBV4-3 and TRBJ1-2; tentative D call: TRBD1 (5 bases). Per the germline V gene, CDR1 is LGHNA and CDR2 is YSLEER. This CDR3 contains 16 residues. Trimming shortened V by 0 bases and J by 7 bases, and 18 bases separated the two germline ends.

The chain is built from TRBV24-1 and TRBJ2-1; 9 bases are a match to TRBD2. From germline, CDR1 is KGHDR and CDR2 SFDVKD. V lost 6 bases to trimming and J lost 9 bases; unmatched junction nucleotides: 11. This CDR3 has 15 residues. CDR3 DNA: TGTGCCACCAGTAAGCGGGGGGAAACGGGGGCTGAGCAGTTCTTC. Translation gives CATSKRGETGAEQFF.

The J gene is TRBJ1-6, the V gene TRBV27; D uncertain. CDR3 length equals 14 residues. V was clipped by 5 bases and J by 3 bases, with 8 bases between them. Germline-derived CDR1 and CDR2 are MNHEY and SMNVEV (reference sequence). CDR3 protein: CASSLENYNSPLHF. The CDR3 coding sequence is TGTGCCAGCAGTCTGGAGAACTATAATTCACCCCTCCACTTT.

This clone was observed a single time. This chain uses TRBV9 with TRBJ1-1; D is perhaps TRBD1 (5 bases). CDR3 length: 16 amino acids. Germline lookup yields CDR1 SGDLS and CDR2 YYNGEE. V lost 0 bases to trimming and J lost 4 bases, with 16 bases between them. The CDR3 DNA reads as TGTGCCAGCAGCGTAGGAAGTTTGGACAAGGGCACTGAAGCTTTCTTT. Protein sequence: CASSVGSLDKGTEAFF.

This clone appeared once. The chain uses TRBV27 and TRBJ2-5, with D maybe TRBD2 (5 bases). The CDR3 is 16 residues long. V was pared by 0 bases and J by 5 bases, with 16 bases between. CDR1 and CDR2 from the germline V gene are MNHEY and SMNVEV (reference sequence). The DNA for the CDR3 is TGTGCCAGCAGTTTATCGGAGGCAGGTCCTTGGGAGACCCAGTACTTC. Translating it yields CASSLSEAGPWETQYF.

The CDR3 nucleotides read TGTGCCAGCAGTGAAGAACCAGGGTTCTCACCCCTCCACTTT. It translates to CASSEEPGFSPLHF. The genes are TRBV2 and TRBJ1-6; the D gene is possibly TRBD1 (5 bases). The V end was cut by 1 base, the J end by 10 bases, with 11 bases between. Per the germline V gene, CDR1 is SNHLY and CDR2 is FYNNEI. This CDR3 region has 14 residues.